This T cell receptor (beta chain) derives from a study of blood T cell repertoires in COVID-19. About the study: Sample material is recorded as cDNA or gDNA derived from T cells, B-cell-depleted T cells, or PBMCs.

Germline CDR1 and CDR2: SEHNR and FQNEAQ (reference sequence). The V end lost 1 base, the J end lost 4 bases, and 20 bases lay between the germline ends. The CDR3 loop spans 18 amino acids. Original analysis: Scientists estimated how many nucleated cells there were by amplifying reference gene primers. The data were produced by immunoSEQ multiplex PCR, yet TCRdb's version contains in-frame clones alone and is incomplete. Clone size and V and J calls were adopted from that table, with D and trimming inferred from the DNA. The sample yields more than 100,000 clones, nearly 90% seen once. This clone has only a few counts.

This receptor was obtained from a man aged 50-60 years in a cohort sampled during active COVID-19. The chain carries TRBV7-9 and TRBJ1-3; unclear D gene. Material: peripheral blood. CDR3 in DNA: TGTGCCAGCAGCTTAGAACTGCGGGTTTTACGCTCCGGAAACACCATATATTTT. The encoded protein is CASSLELRVLRSGNTIYF. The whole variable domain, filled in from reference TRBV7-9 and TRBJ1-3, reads DTGVSQNPRHKITKRGQNVTFRCDPISEHNRLYWYRQTLGQGPEFLTYFQNEAQLEKSRLLSDRFSAERPKGSFSTLEIQRTEQGDSAMYLCASSLELRVLRSGNTIYFGEGSWLTVV.